Below, 23 T cell receptor beta chains from the same sample are listed, as sequenced in a study of cytomegalovirus exposure and HLA in healthy donors (dated by TCRdb to 2016 to 2017). The library relied on the immunoSEQ multiplex PCR assay. A mixture of 60 forward primers for TCR Vbeta segments and 13 reverse primers for TCR Jbeta segments was used in the multiplex PCR. The immuneACCESS repertoire file appears here via TCRdb, limited to in-frame rearrangements. These files lack a portion of the clones; in checked studies, under half of the deficit traces to unresolved V genes, and the cause of the others is not known. The sample table contains over 110,000 clones; only one count was recorded for roughly four fifths of them. The ten largest clones capture approximately 2.3% of the sample. Sequencing was done on a sample of PBMCs. The receptors here all came from a male donor in good health and CMV-seronegative.

The chain uses TRBV6-1 and TRBJ2-3, with a weak D call TRBD1 (5 bases). From germline, CDR1 is MNHNS and CDR2 SASEGT. Trimming left V 7 bases short and J 2 bases short, with 13 bases between. CDR3 length: 14 amino acids. The CDR3 bases are TGTGCCAGCATCAATAGGGGCATCACAGATACGCAGTATTTT. The encoded protein is CASINRGITDTQYF.

The chain uses TRBV7-9 and TRBJ2-7; maybe TRBD2 (5 bases). Germline V gives CDR1 SEHNR, CDR2 FQNEAQ (reference sequence). V lost 6 bases and J lost 5, with 11 bases in between. The CDR3 sequence is 12 residues long. CDR3 region: CASSSRSDEQYF. In DNA, the CDR3 is TGTGCCAGCAGTTCACGTAGCGACGAGCAGTACTTC.

This clone came up a few times. In DNA form, the CDR3 reads TGTGCCAGCAGCTTGCAGACTATGAACACTGAAGCTTTCTTT. As protein: CASSLQTMNTEAFF. V gene TRBV5-6 combines with J gene TRBJ1-1; no clear D. In germline, CDR1 is SGHDT, CDR2 YYEEEE. The CDR3 runs 14 residues. V gave up 1 base and J gave up 0 bases, with 7 bases separating them. Together with reference TRBV5-6 and TRBJ1-1, the CDR3 gives the full variable domain: DAGVTQSPTHLIKTRGQQVTLRCSPKSGHDTVSWYQQALGQGPQFIFQYYEEEERQRGNFPDRFSGHQFPNYSSELNVNALLLGDSALYLCASSLQTMNTEAFFGQGTRLTVV.

The chain carries TRBV7-9 and TRBJ2-1, with 12 bases that match TRBD1. Germline V gives CDR1 SEHNR, CDR2 FQNEAQ (reference sequence). The V gene end was trimmed by 3 bases and the J gene end by 8 bases; junction bases not matched to a gene: 8. The CDR3 has 16 amino acids. CDR3 amino acids: CASSFPAGQGAHEQFF. CDR3 nucleotides: TGTGCCAGCAGCTTCCCCGCGGGACAGGGGGCCCATGAGCAGTTCTTC.

The chain carries TRBV28 and TRBJ1-2, with a possible D match to TRBD1 (6 bases). There are 13 residues in the CDR3. Per the germline V gene, CDR1 is MDHEN and CDR2 is SYDVKM. Trimming left V 7 bases short and J 8 bases short, with 17 bases between. The CDR3 region has the DNA TGTGCCAGCACCTCCAGGGGTCCTCTAGGCTACACCTTC. It codes for CASTSRGPLGYTF.

The chain carries TRBV13 and TRBJ2-2, with 7 bases matching TRBD1. The CDR3 has 14 residues. Germline trimming cut 3 bases from V and 5 bases from J; bases unmatched to any gene: 3. The germline gives CDR1 PRHDT, CDR2 FYEKMQ (reference sequence). In nucleotides, the CDR3 is TGTGCCAGCAGCTTGGGCAGGGGGACCGGGGAGCTGTTTTTT. Its translation is CASSLGRGTGELFF.

The V gene is TRBV4-3, the J gene TRBJ2-5, with a weak D call TRBD2 (7 bases). The germline V gene has CDR1 LGHNA and CDR2 YSLEER. The CDR3 is made up of 15 amino acids. Trimming left V 2 bases short and J 4 bases short, with 14 bases between. CDR3 region: CASSQWGGLGETQYF. The CDR3 DNA sequence: TGCGCCAGCAGCCAATGGGGGGGCCTTGGAGAGACCCAGTACTTC.

This rearrangement joins TRBV2 to TRBJ2-7, with D unresolved. Germline V CDR1 and CDR2: SNHLY, FYNNEI. The length of the CDR3 is 13 residues. Trimming stripped 1 base from V and 3 bases from J, with 7 bases between. The CDR3: CASSEGAYYEQYF. As DNA, the CDR3 is TGTGCCAGCAGTGAAGGCGCATACTACGAGCAGTACTTC.

The CDR3 DNA is TGTGCCAGCAGCTTAGATCGAGGGGGCACCTATGGCTACACCTTC. This encodes CASSLDRGGTYGYTF. The J gene is TRBJ1-2, the V gene TRBV7-2, with TRBD1 matching 7 bases. This CDR3 spans 15 amino acids. The germline gives CDR1 SGHTA, CDR2 FQGNSA. With 1 base clipped from V and 4 bases from J, the junction kept 6 bases outside the gene matches. The variable domain in full, completed from reference TRBV7-2 and TRBJ1-2, reads GAGVSQSPSNKVTEKGKDVELRCDPISGHTALYWYRQSLGQGLEFLIYFQGNSAPDKSGLPSDRFSAERTGGSVSTLTIQRTQQEDSAVYLCASSLDRGGTYGYTFGSGTRLTVV.

This rearrangement joins TRBV6-5 to TRBJ2-1; 10 bases are a match to TRBD2. Germline CDR1 is MNHEY and CDR2 is SVGAGI. J gave up 9 bases and V 10 bases, and 6 bases lay outside the gene matches. The CDR3 is 12 amino acids. CDR3 sequence (DNA): TGTGCCACCGAGCGGGAGGGCCGTGAGCAGTTCTTC. Its protein product is CATEREGREQFF.

V and J are TRBV28 and TRBJ1-5, with a weak D call TRBD1 (5 bases). Trimming took off 2 bases at V and 5 bases at J, with 10 bases between the two ends. The germline CDR1 and CDR2 sequences are MDHEN and SYDVKM. The CDR3 sequence is 14 residues long. The CDR3 nucleotides are TGTGCCAGCAGTTTAACACAGGCAGATCAGCCCCAGCATTTT. As protein: CASSLTQADQPQHF.

The chain recombines TRBV28 with TRBJ1-4; D uncertain. Trimming stripped 5 bases from V and 3 bases from J, with 13 bases between. CDR1 and CDR2 (germline): MDHEN, SYDVKM. The CDR3 covers 15 residues. The CDR3 sequence: CASSSPGGPNEKLFF. The CDR3 coding sequence is TGTGCCAGCAGTAGCCCCGGAGGGCCTAATGAAAAACTGTTTTTT.

This rearrangement joins TRBV28 to TRBJ1-3; TRBD1 is a possible D gene (5 bases). The CDR3 sequence is 16 residues long. Germline CDR1 MDHEN, CDR2 SYDVKM. Trimming stripped 1 base from V and 5 bases from J, with 15 bases between. The DNA for the CDR3 is TGTGCCAGCAGTTTATACCCAGGGACTCTTAGAAACACCATATATTTT. It encodes CASSLYPGTLRNTIYF.

This chain uses TRBV9 with TRBJ2-2; D ambiguous. The CDR3 runs 13 residues. V was pared by 5 bases and J by 2 bases, with 7 bases between. The germline V gene has CDR1 SGDLS and CDR2 YYNGEE. CDR3 amino acids: CASRATNTGELFF. CDR3 coding DNA: TGTGCCAGCAGGGCAACAAACACCGGGGAGCTGTTTTTT.

The rearrangement joins TRBV2 to TRBJ2-1; tentatively, D is TRBD2 (7 bases). Deletions cut 7 bases from V and 2 bases from J, with 12 bases between. Germline V gives CDR1 SNHLY, CDR2 FYNNEI. CDR3 length: 14 amino acids. The CDR3: CASIRGGTYNEQFF. The CDR3 DNA reads as TGTGCCAGCATAAGGGGGGGGACCTACAATGAGCAGTTCTTC. Using reference TRBV2 and TRBJ2-1 for the parts outside the CDR3, the full variable domain is EPEVTQTPSHQVTQMGQEVILRCVPISNHLYFYWYRQILGQKVEFLVSFYNNEISEKSEIFDDQFSVERPDGSNFTLKIRSTKLEDSAMYFCASIRGGTYNEQFFGPGTRLTVL.

CDR3 loop: CASSFPPGGVGDTQYF. CDR3 in DNA: TGCGCCAGCAGCTTTCCGCCGGGAGGAGTGGGGGATACGCAGTATTTT. The chain is built from TRBV5-1 and TRBJ2-3, with 7 bases fitting TRBD2. The germline CDR1 and CDR2 sequences are SGHRS and YFSETQ. The CDR3 consists of 16 residues. J gave up 6 bases and V 2 bases, and 12 bases lay outside the gene matches. Looking up the rest from reference TRBV5-1 and TRBJ2-3 gives the full variable domain: KAGVTQTPRYLIKTRGQQVTLSCSPISGHRSVSWYQQTPGQGLQFLFEYFSETQRNKGNFPGRFSGRQFSNSRSEMNVSTLELGDSALYLCASSFPPGGVGDTQYFGPGTRLTVL.

The genes are TRBV29-1 and TRBJ2-1, with TRBD2 matching 8 bases. The ends lost 3 bases at V and 3 bases at J; junction bases unmatched: 7. The CDR3 is made up of 15 amino acids. Germline V gene lookup returns CDR1 SQVTM and CDR2 ANQGSEA. The CDR3: CSVDGSGSHYNEQFF. DNA for the CDR3: TGCAGCGTTGATGGAAGCGGGAGTCACTACAATGAGCAGTTCTTC.

The V gene is TRBV5-4, the J gene TRBJ2-3; 13 nucleotides agree with TRBD2. This CDR3 comprises 16 residues. Germline V CDR1 and CDR2: SGHNT, YYREEE (reference sequence). Germline trimming cut 4 bases from V and 2 bases from J; bases unmatched to any gene: 4. CDR3 loop: CASSRGLAGATDTQYF. The CDR3 nucleotides are TGTGCCAGCAGCAGAGGACTAGCGGGAGCCACAGATACGCAGTATTTT.

A note on this clone: This specimen includes other DNA sequences encoding the same CDR3. This chain uses TRBV7-2 with TRBJ2-2; TRBD1 aligns across 11 bases. Per the germline V gene, CDR1 is SGHTA and CDR2 is FQGNSA. Losses at the gene ends were 3 bases for V and 6 bases for J; bases not matched to a gene: 0. The CDR3 is 14 residues long. CDR3 region: CASSLGQGAGELFF. CDR3 in DNA: TGTGCCAGCAGCTTGGGACAGGGGGCCGGGGAGCTGTTTTTT. The complete variable domain, with remaining parts taken from reference TRBV7-2 and TRBJ2-2, reads GAGVSQSPSNKVTEKGKDVELRCDPISGHTALYWYRQSLGQGLEFLIYFQGNSAPDKSGLPSDRFSAERTGGSVSTLTIQRTQQEDSAVYLCASSLGQGAGELFFGEGSRLTVL.

The rearrangement joins TRBV2 to TRBJ1-5; 7 bases are a match to TRBD1. Germline-derived CDR1 and CDR2 are SNHLY and FYNNEI. Trimming removed 2 bases from V and 5 bases from J; junction bases left unmatched: 3. The CDR3 runs to 14 residues. CDR3 amino acids: CASSEWDRYQPQHF. The CDR3 region has the DNA TGTGCCAGCAGTGAATGGGACAGATATCAGCCCCAGCATTTT.

Regarding this clone: This sample includes further DNA sequences coding for the same CDR3. The V and J genes are TRBV27 and TRBJ2-6; 10 positions agree with TRBD1. CDR1 is MNHEY, CDR2 SMNVEV, per germline (reference sequence). The CDR3 has 18 amino acids. V lost 8 bases and J lost 0; bases outside the gene matches: 10. CDR3 DNA sequence: TGTGCCAGCCGCCCACAGGGGACAGGGGACTCTGGGGCCAACGTCCTGACTTTC. As protein: CASRPQGTGDSGANVLTF.

This rearrangement joins TRBV30 to TRBJ1-2; TRBD1 agrees at 9 bases. Germline lookup yields CDR1 GTSNPN and CDR2 SVGIG (reference sequence). This CDR3 contains 15 residues. Trimming removed 5 bases from V and 0 bases from J; junction bases left unmatched: 7. This CDR3 reads CAWWTGDGTNYGYTF. CDR3 sequence (DNA): TGTGCCTGGTGGACAGGGGATGGGACTAACTATGGCTACACCTTC.

The chain carries TRBV7-2 and TRBJ2-7; D unclear. The V end lost 3 bases, the J end lost 7 bases, and 10 bases lay between the germline ends. Germline V CDR1 and CDR2: SGHTA, FQGNSA. There are 12 residues in the CDR3. The CDR3 spells CASSFLTLEQYF. The CDR3 coding sequence is TGTGCCAGCAGCTTTCTCACTCTGGAGCAGTACTTC.